What follows are 28 T cell receptor beta chains derived from one specimen sequenced in a study of response to subunit inactivated influenza vaccine. TCRdb analysed the RT-PCR reads with MiXCR anew, one entry per CDR3 protein. Counted here are 450,000 to 600,000 distinct CDR3 sequences, 15% to 20% occurring once; the ten biggest clones make up 2.5% to 3.5%. Sequences were derived from CD4+ T cells sorted from PBMCs, sampled less than 30 months after vaccination. The receptors were gathered from a man aged 50-75 years who received an inactivated influenza vaccine.

There are a few counts of this clonotype. This sequence joins TRBV4-1 and TRBJ1-4; 9 positions match TRBD1. V shed 7 bases, J shed 8 bases, and the junction held 5 bases outside the gene matches. Germline loops: CDR1 MGHRA, CDR2 YSYEKL. This CDR3 is 13 amino acids long. The CDR3 bases are TGCGCCAGCAAGGGACAGGGAATCGAAAAACTGTTTTTT. Protein sequence: CASKGQGIEKLFF.

Only a few counts were recorded for this clonotype. The chain is built from TRBV20-1 and TRBJ2-7; 11 bases agree with TRBD1. The CDR3 is made up of 14 amino acids. After removal of 6 bases from V and 5 bases from J, the junction contained 9 bases not matched to a gene. Per the germline V gene, CDR1 is DFQATT and CDR2 is SNEGSKA (reference sequence). The CDR3 DNA reads TGCAGTGCCCCTCGGACAGGGGGCTTCAACGAGCAGTACTTC. It yields the protein CSAPRTGGFNEQYF.

The J gene is TRBJ2-2, the V gene TRBV29-1, with TRBD1 matching over 9 bases. Germline CDR1 and CDR2: SQVTM and ANQGSEA. V dropped 0 bases and J dropped 7; count of bases not matched to a gene: 6. There are 15 residues in the CDR3. The CDR3 spells CSVEDRTGGHGELFF. CDR3 sequence (DNA): TGCAGCGTTGAAGATCGAACAGGGGGCCACGGGGAGCTGTTTTTT.

The V and J genes are TRBV27 and TRBJ2-7; D is possibly TRBD1 or TRBD2 (5 bases each). Germline values: CDR1 MNHEY, CDR2 SMNVEV (reference sequence). The V end was cut by 6 bases, the J end by 1 base, with 19 bases between. CDR3 size: 16 residues. The chain's CDR3 is CASSTTGTPRSYEQYF. The CDR3 DNA reads as TGTGCCAGCAGCACTACCGGGACGCCGAGGTCCTACGAGCAGTACTTC.

The sample holds a few counts of this clonotype. CDR3 in amino acids: CASSTTGRNTGELFF. As DNA, the CDR3 is TGTGCCAGCAGCACAACAGGTCGGAACACCGGGGAGCTGTTTTTT. This chain connects TRBV9 to TRBJ2-2; TRBD1 might be the D (5 bases). The CDR3 has 15 amino acids. Germline CDR1 SGDLS, CDR2 YYNGEE. Trimming took 4 bases from V and 1 from J, leaving 11 bases between them.

As regards this clonotype: Its ends do not fully match the called genes, so a read error is possible. The V and J genes are TRBV20-1 and TRBJ2-2, with D perhaps matching TRBD2 (6 bases). Germline assignment: CDR1 DFQATT and CDR2 SNEGSKA (reference sequence). The CDR3 is 17 amino acids. The CDR3 is CCARVALVGGDTGELFF. In DNA, the CDR3 is TGCTGTGCTAGAGTGGCTTTAGTCGGAGGGGACACCGGGGAGCTGTTTTTT.

V gene TRBV4-1 combines with J gene TRBJ1-1; D may be TRBD1 (6 bases). Trimming cost V 0 bases and J 5 bases, with 13 bases left between them. The CDR3 extends over 15 amino acids. The germline V gene has CDR1 MGHRA and CDR2 YSYEKL. In nucleotides, the CDR3 is TGCGCCAGCAGCCAAGACAAACAGGGTGGTACTGAAGCTTTCTTT. As protein: CASSQDKQGGTEAFF.

The chain employs TRBV6-1 and TRBJ2-3; 8 nucleotides match TRBD1. Trimming took 9 bases from V and 0 from J; bases not matched to a gene: 5. The CDR3 loop spans 14 amino acids. CDR1 and CDR2 (germline): MNHNS, SASEGT. The CDR3 spells CASRQGLSTDTQYF. The DNA for the CDR3 is TGTGCCAGTCGACAGGGGTTAAGCACAGATACGCAGTATTTT.

This sequence joins TRBV4-1 and TRBJ2-7, with TRBD2 matching over 14 bases. CDR3 length: 16 amino acids. The germline V gene encodes CDR1 MGHRA and CDR2 YSYEKL. V lost 4 bases and J lost 7; bases outside the gene matches: 9. The CDR3 nucleotides are TGCGCCAGCAGCCCCCCGACTAGCGGGGGGGCAGGGGAGCAGTACTTC. Its protein is CASSPPTSGGAGEQYF.

In its sample, this clonotype was seen a few times. The chain is built from TRBV7-2 and TRBJ2-3, with D possibly being TRBD2 (6 bases). This CDR3 contains 16 residues. Germline assignment: CDR1 SGHTA and CDR2 FQGNSA. V was pared by 4 bases and J by 2 bases, with 16 bases between. CDR3: CASSSQTRIVTDTQYF. CDR3 in DNA: TGTGCCAGCAGCTCACAGACTAGAATCGTCACAGATACGCAGTATTTT.

J is TRBJ1-3 and V is TRBV6-2 or TRBV6-3; D may be TRBD1 (5 bases). Germline CDR1 is MNHEY and CDR2 is SVGEGT. V was shortened by 8 bases and J by 3 bases, with 14 bases between the two germline ends. The CDR3 runs to 14 residues. CDR3 sequence (DNA): TGTGCCAGCGGCTACGGGACCGGTGGAAACACCATATATTTT. Its protein is CASGYGTGGNTIYF.

The chain combines TRBV10-3 with TRBJ2-3; 8 bases agree with TRBD2. Trimming took 2 bases from V and 7 from J; bases not matched to a gene: 11. There are 16 residues in the CDR3. Germline V gives CDR1 ENHRY, CDR2 SYGVKD. This CDR3 reads CAISELPAGVGYTQYF. DNA for the CDR3: TGTGCCATCAGTGAGCTACCAGCGGGAGTTGGATATACGCAGTATTTT.

V gene TRBV10-3 combines with J gene TRBJ2-1; perhaps TRBD2 as D (7 bases). V was trimmed by 2 bases and J by 7 bases, leaving 21 bases between them. The CDR3 covers 17 residues. Germline V gene lookup returns CDR1 ENHRY and CDR2 SYGVKD. CDR3 coding DNA: TGTGCCATCAGTGAGCCCCGGGGGGCGGGAGTTGGGAATGAGCAGTTCTTC. Residues: CAISEPRGAGVGNEQFF.

The chain uses TRBV6-2 or TRBV6-3 and TRBJ1-5; D remains ambiguous. The V end lost 2 bases, the J end lost 9 bases, and 14 bases lay between the germline ends. This CDR3 comprises 14 residues. Germline V CDR1 and CDR2: MNHEY, SVGEGT. For the CDR3, the DNA is TGTGCCAGCAGTTACACCGAACGGAGTTGGCCCCAGCATTTT. Amino acids: CASSYTERSWPQHF.

This clonotype was counted a few times. The chain recombines TRBV4-2 with TRBJ2-7; a possible D gene is TRBD1 (5 bases). The CDR3 spans 14 residues. Trimming stripped 3 bases from V and 3 bases from J, with 12 bases between. Germline assignment: CDR1 LGHNA and CDR2 YNFKEQ. CDR3 amino acids: CASSQGSGNYEQYF. The CDR3 DNA is TGTGCCAGCAGCCAGGGGTCAGGGAACTACGAGCAGTACTTC.

The chain uses TRBV12-3 or TRBV12-4 and TRBJ1-6, with a possible D match to TRBD1 (6 bases). The V gene lost 4 bases and the J gene lost 4 bases, with 20 bases spanning the gap. This CDR3 contains 18 residues. The CDR3 protein is CASSSLWLGAGYNSPLHF. The DNA for the CDR3 is TGTGCCAGCAGTTCCCTTTGGTTGGGGGCAGGGTATAATTCACCCCTCCACTTT.

This clonotype has more than one count but fewer than ten. The J gene is TRBJ2-3, the V gene TRBV20-1, with D unclear. The CDR3 is made up of 12 amino acids. From germline, CDR1 is DFQATT and CDR2 SNEGSKA (reference sequence). V was pared by 3 bases and J by 3 bases, with 7 bases between. The CDR3 sequence is CSARTFTDTQYF. CDR3 nucleotides: TGCAGTGCTAGGACTTTTACAGATACGCAGTATTTT.

This rearrangement joins TRBV29-1 to TRBJ2-5; 9 bases align to TRBD1. The CDR3 consists of 14 residues. Per germline, CDR1 SQVTM and CDR2 ANQGSEA. The V gene end was trimmed by 4 bases and the J gene end by 5 bases; junction bases not matched to a gene: 8. CDR3 residues: CSVAPTGGGETQYF. The CDR3 DNA reads TGCAGCGTTGCCCCGACAGGGGGTGGTGAGACCCAGTACTTC.

This rearrangement joins TRBV19 to TRBJ1-1, with D possibly being TRBD1 (6 bases). Trimming stripped 6 bases from V and 4 bases from J, with 12 bases between. Germline CDR1 LNHDA, CDR2 SQIVND (reference sequence). This CDR3 region has 13 residues. CDR3 nucleotides: TGTGCCAGTAGCCCCGACAGGTCCACTGAAGCTTTCTTT. Translation gives CASSPDRSTEAFF.

Ten or more counts support this clonotype. The chain uses TRBV12-3 or TRBV12-4 and TRBJ2-5, with D possibly being TRBD1 (6 bases). V lost 7 bases and J 3 bases, leaving 12 bases between the germline ends. This CDR3 contains 13 residues. The CDR3 sequence: CASTTGLKETQYF. Written as DNA, the CDR3 is TGTGCCAGCACGACAGGCTTAAAAGAGACCCAGTACTTC.

About this clonotype itself: Sequence at one end of the junction differs from germline and may be a read error. The V and J genes are TRBV12-3 or TRBV12-4 and TRBJ2-5, with TRBD1 identical over 7 bases. The CDR3 sequence is 19 residues long. The CDR3 bases are TGTGCCAGCTGTTTTCGGACAGGCACAAACCCGCGCGTTTTAGAGACCCAGTACTTC. Translation: CASCFRTGTNPRVLETQYF.

V is TRBV6-6 and J is TRBJ1-2; 9 positions agree with TRBD1. The CDR3 totals 13 residues. CDR1 is MNHNY, CDR2 SVGAGI, per germline (reference sequence). Unmatched junction bases numbered 5, after V lost 5 bases and J lost 7 bases. The CDR3 nucleotides read TGTGCCAGCAGTCCCGGGACAGGGTCTGGCTACACCTTC. The encoded protein is CASSPGTGSGYTF.

The chain is built from TRBV27 and TRBJ2-7; 10 nucleotides agree with TRBD2. Germline assignment: CDR1 MNHEY and CDR2 SMNVEV (reference sequence). Losses at the gene ends were 3 bases for V and 3 bases for J; bases not matched to a gene: 8. The CDR3 is 16 amino acids. CDR3 coding DNA: TGTGCCAGCAGTTTGCGTGGAGCGGGAGGGGTCTACGAGCAGTACTTC. This codes for CASSLRGAGGVYEQYF.

This clonotype appeared a few times. The chain has TRBV12-3 or TRBV12-4 and TRBJ1-1; D call uncertain. This CDR3 comprises 14 residues. V gave up 6 bases and J gave up 7 bases, with 18 bases separating them. The CDR3 sequence: CASSNPTEGGEAFF. The CDR3 coding sequence is TGTGCCAGCAGCAATCCCACCGAGGGAGGTGAAGCTTTCTTT.

The chain links TRBV12-3 or TRBV12-4 to TRBJ2-1; a possible D gene is TRBD1 (5 bases). V lost 6 bases to trimming and J lost 7 bases, with 19 bases between them. The CDR3 covers 15 residues. CDR3 in amino acids: CASRLKGSVGNEQFF. The CDR3 DNA reads as TGTGCCAGCAGGCTTAAGGGGTCGGTGGGAAATGAGCAGTTCTTC.

This clonotype appeared a few times. The V call is TRBV7-9, the J call TRBJ2-1; D might be TRBD1 (6 bases). Germline CDR1 SEHNR, CDR2 FQNEAQ (reference sequence). The CDR3 is 17 amino acids. V was trimmed by 2 bases and J by 0 bases, leaving 14 bases between them. In DNA form, the CDR3 reads TGTGCCAGCAGCTTACTTCCAGGGGTTAGCTCCTACAATGAGCAGTTCTTC. The encoded protein is CASSLLPGVSSYNEQFF.

This clonotype was seen ten or more times. The chain joins TRBV4-2 to TRBJ1-2; the D is unclear. The CDR3 is made up of 15 amino acids. Trimming pared 1 base from V and 0 bases from J, leaving 9 bases between. Germline values: CDR1 LGHNA, CDR2 YNFKEQ. The CDR3 protein is CASSQVRPSNYGYTF. The CDR3, as DNA: TGTGCCAGCAGCCAAGTCCGTCCTTCTAACTATGGCTACACCTTC.

This clonotype has just a few counts. The chain joins TRBV20-1 to TRBJ2-1; TRBD2 aligns across 14 bases. V lost 5 bases and J lost 6; bases outside the gene matches: 15. This CDR3 has 18 residues. Per germline, CDR1 DFQATT and CDR2 SNEGSKA (reference sequence). This CDR3 reads CSAVGLAGDGSYANEQFF. CDR3 nucleotide sequence: TGCAGTGCTGTGGGACTAGCGGGGGATGGTTCGTATGCCAATGAGCAGTTCTTC.